This entry lists 6 T cell receptor beta chains sequenced from one sample in a study of response to subunit inactivated influenza vaccine. TCRdb redid the calling of the RT-PCR reads with MiXCR, one entry per CDR3 protein. Counted here are over 450,000 distinct CDR3 sequences, 10% to 15% occurring once; the ten biggest clones make up less than 15%. Here the sequenced sample was PBMCs from blood, taken around seven weeks after vaccination. The source of these receptors is a man aged 50-59 years who received an inactivated influenza vaccine.

The CDR3 sequence is CASSIPTGLTHEQYF. Here the CDR3 DNA reads TGCGCCAGCAGCATCCCGACAGGGTTAACCCACGAGCAGTACTTC. This chain uses TRBV5-1 with TRBJ2-7, with 7 bases lining up with TRBD1. V lost 4 bases to trimming and J lost 5 bases; unmatched junction nucleotides: 12. The CDR3 is made up of 15 amino acids. From germline, CDR1 is SGHRS and CDR2 YFSETQ. Drawing the rest from reference TRBV5-1 and TRBJ2-7, the complete variable domain is KAGVTQTPRYLIKTRGQQVTLSCSPISGHRSVSWYQQTPGQGLQFLFEYFSETQRNKGNFPGRFSGRQFSNSRSEMNVSTLELGDSALYLCASSIPTGLTHEQYFGPGTRLTVT.

This clonotype has just a few counts. The rearrangement links TRBV7-2 to TRBJ2-5; tentative D call: TRBD1 (5 bases). The CDR3 contains 13 residues. CDR1 and CDR2 from the germline V gene are SGHTA and FQGNSA. Trimming took 7 bases from V and 4 from J, leaving 13 bases between them. The DNA for the CDR3 is TGTGCCAGCAACTCTTGGGGCGCAGAGACCCAGTACTTC. It codes for CASNSWGAETQYF. The entire variable domain, with the rest obtained from reference TRBV7-2 and TRBJ2-5, is as follows: GAGVSQSPSNKVTEKGKDVELRCDPISGHTALYWYRQSLGQGLEFLIYFQGNSAPDKSGLPSDRFSAERTGGSVSTLTIQRTQQEDSAVYLCASNSWGAETQYFGPGTRLLVL.

The rearrangement joins TRBV4-3 to TRBJ2-7; D gene unclear. CDR1 and CDR2 (germline): LGHNA, YSLEER. V dropped 0 bases and J dropped 3 bases, with 12 bases sitting between them. There are 15 residues in the CDR3. CDR3 DNA: TGCGCCAGCAGCCAAGATATTAGGGCTCACTACGAGCAGTACTTC. It encodes CASSQDIRAHYEQYF.

This clonotype was observed a handful of times. This chain connects TRBV7-8 to TRBJ1-5; D unclear. This CDR3 has 14 residues. V was cut by 5 bases and J by 3 bases, with 11 bases left in between. Per the germline V gene, CDR1 is SGHVS and CDR2 is FQNEAQ. The CDR3 sequence: CASSPGRNNQPQHF. The DNA of the CDR3 is TGTGCCAGCAGCCCGGGCCGGAACAATCAGCCCCAGCATTTT. The variable domain in full, completed from reference TRBV7-8 and TRBJ1-5, reads GAGVSQSPRYKVAKRGQDVALRCDPISGHVSLFWYQQALGQGPEFLTYFQNEAQLDKSGLPSDRFFAERPEGSVSTLKIQRTQQEDSAVYLCASSPGRNNQPQHFGDGTRLSIL.

The sample holds a few counts of this clonotype. The J gene is TRBJ2-7, the V gene TRBV7-9; 7 bases are shared with TRBD1. From germline, CDR1 is SEHNR and CDR2 FQNEAQ (reference sequence). The trim removed 5 bases at V and 2 bases at J, leaving 3 bases unmatched. CDR3 length: 13 residues. As DNA, the CDR3 is TGTGCCAGCAGCAAAGGGGGCGCCTACGAGCAGTACTTC. This encodes CASSKGGAYEQYF.

Ten or more counts support this clonotype. The chain joins TRBV20-1 to TRBJ1-6; D is ambiguous. CDR3 length: 13 residues. Germline CDR1 and CDR2: DFQATT and SNEGSKA (reference sequence). The CDR3 sequence is CSAGGRPNSPLHF. For the CDR3, the DNA is TGCAGCGCCGGAGGACGGCCAAATTCACCCCTCCACTTT.